This section outlines one T cell receptor beta chain sequence together with its context. The data were taken from a study of blood T cell repertoires in COVID-19. About the study: Samples came from the United States, Italy and Spain, spanning acute and convalescent COVID-19. Sources were T cells, B-cell-depleted T cells, or PBMCs; the material itself was cDNA or gDNA.

Sequencing was performed with immunoSEQ multiplex PCR; in TCRdb, only in-frame clones are kept and a portion is missing. This sample has about 350,000 clones, with roughly nine tenths found just once. The CDR3 runs 10 residues. CDR1 and CDR2 (germline): SQVTM, ANQGSEA. Trimming pared 4 bases from V and 10 bases from J, leaving 10 bases between. This chain uses TRBV29-1 with TRBJ1-1; tentative D call: TRBD1 (5 bases). The sequenced material came from peripheral blood. The receptor was derived from a woman in her sixties or seventies with COVID-19, enrolled during active disease. The CDR3 DNA sequence: TGCAGCGTTGGGCAGGGTCGAGCTTTCTTT. It is translated as CSVGQGRAFF.